The entry that follows covers one TCR beta chain sequence. This sample is part of a study of blood T cell repertoires in COVID-19. This table comes from immunoSEQ multiplex PCR, and its TCRdb copy is limited to in-frame clones, with some not included. The table includes approximately 80,000 clones, under 85% detected once. The ends lost 0 bases at V and 6 bases at J; junction bases unmatched: 10. The CDR3 runs to 16 residues. The germline V gene encodes CDR1 SGHNT and CDR2 YYREEE (reference sequence). This TCR was sampled from a woman aged 70-85 years with acute or convalescent COVID-19. The chain is built from TRBV5-4 and TRBJ1-1, with TRBD1 matching over 8 bases. Sequencing was performed on peripheral blood. CDR3 residues: CASSLERNRQGPEAFF. CDR3 coding DNA: TGTGCCAGCAGCTTGGAGAGGAACCGACAGGGGCCTGAAGCTTTCTTT.